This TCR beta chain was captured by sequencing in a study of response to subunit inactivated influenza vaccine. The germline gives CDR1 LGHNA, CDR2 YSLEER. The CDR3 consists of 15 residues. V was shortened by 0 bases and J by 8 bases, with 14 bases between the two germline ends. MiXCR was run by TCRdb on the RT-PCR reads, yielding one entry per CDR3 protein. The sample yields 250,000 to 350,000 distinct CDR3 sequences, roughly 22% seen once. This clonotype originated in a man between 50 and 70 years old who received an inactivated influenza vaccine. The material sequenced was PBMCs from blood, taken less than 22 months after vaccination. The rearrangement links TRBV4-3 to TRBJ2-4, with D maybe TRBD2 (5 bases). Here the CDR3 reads CASSQDLTGSDIQYF. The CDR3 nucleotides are TGCGCCAGCAGCCAAGATCTTACGGGATCGGACATTCAGTACTTC.